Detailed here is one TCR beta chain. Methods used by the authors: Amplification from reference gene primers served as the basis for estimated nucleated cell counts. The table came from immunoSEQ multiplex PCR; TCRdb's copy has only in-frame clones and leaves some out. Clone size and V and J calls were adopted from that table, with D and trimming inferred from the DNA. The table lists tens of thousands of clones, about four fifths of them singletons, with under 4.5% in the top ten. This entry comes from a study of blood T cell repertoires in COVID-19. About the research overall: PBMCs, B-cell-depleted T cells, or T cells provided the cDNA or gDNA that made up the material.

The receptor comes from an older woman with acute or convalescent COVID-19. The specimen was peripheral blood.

DNA of the CDR3: TGTGCCAGCAGCTTAATCTCCCCTGAAGCTTTCTTT. Translation: CASSLISPEAFF. The chain uses TRBV7-9 and TRBJ1-1; D remains ambiguous. V lost 2 bases and J 6 bases, leaving 7 bases between the germline ends. The CDR3 totals 12 residues. Germline V CDR1 and CDR2: SEHNR, FQNEAQ (reference sequence). Together with reference TRBV7-9 and TRBJ1-1, the CDR3 gives the full variable domain: DTGVSQNPRHKITKRGQNVTFRCDPISEHNRLYWYRQTLGQGPEFLTYFQNEAQLEKSRLLSDRFSAERPKGSFSTLEIQRTEQGDSAMYLCASSLISPEAFFGQGTRLTVV.